This TCR beta chain derives from a study of T cells expressing NK-cell markers. 5'RACE template switching with UMIs generated TCR beta cDNA. TCRdb reprocessed the 5' RACE reads and reports one entry per CDR3 protein, with no DNA. This sample contains 130,000 to 150,000 distinct CDR3 sequences. The receptor was isolated from a man aged 18 to 29 in good health. The sample taken for sequencing was blood T cells: a sorted CD56 or NKG2C T cell subset, CD4+ or CD8+ T cells, or bulk PBMC T cells (not recorded which).

This chain's CDR3 is CASSLTETNTEAFF. This chain uses TRBV12-3 or TRBV12-4 with TRBJ1-1; TCRdb returns TRBD1, unconfirmable since there is no DNA. The CDR3 runs to 14 residues.